This passage covers 30 T cell receptor beta chains from one sample sequenced in a study of cytomegalovirus exposure and HLA in healthy donors. PCR involved 60 Vbeta and 13 Jbeta primers. The assay was immunoSEQ multiplex PCR, and TCRdb's table has in-frame clones only and misses some. This specimen shows 100,000 to 150,000 clones; the ten leading clones hold about 1.5%. Specimen: PBMCs. Every receptor here comes from a woman aged 35 to 49 in good health and CMV-seropositive.

This rearrangement joins TRBV20-1 to TRBJ2-7, with D uncertain. The germline gives CDR1 DFQATT, CDR2 SNEGSKA (reference sequence). This CDR3 region has 8 residues. The CDR3 DNA is TGCAGGGTAGACGAGCAGTACTTC. Encoded protein: CRVDEQYF.

The rearrangement links TRBV11-3 to TRBJ2-3, with D possibly matching TRBD1 (6 bases). Germline CDR1 SGHNT, CDR2 YENEEA. The CDR3 runs to 16 residues. Trimming pared 0 bases from V and 4 bases from J, leaving 14 bases between. The CDR3 DNA reads TGTGCCAGCAGCTTAGATTCGCGAGCAGGGGCAGATACGCAGTATTTT. Protein product: CASSLDSRAGADTQYF.

As to this clone: Other DNA sequences in the same sample also yield this CDR3. The V call is TRBV7-2, the J call TRBJ2-7; D uncertain. The V end lost 1 base, the J end lost 3 bases, and 4 bases lay between the germline ends. The CDR3 loop spans 12 amino acids. Germline lookup yields CDR1 SGHTA and CDR2 FQGNSA. CDR3 residues: CASSLVSYEQYF. CDR3 nucleotide sequence: TGTGCCAGCAGCTTAGTCAGCTACGAGCAGTACTTC. The full variable domain, with the rest looked up from reference TRBV7-2 and TRBJ2-7, is GAGVSQSPSNKVTEKGKDVELRCDPISGHTALYWYRQSLGQGLEFLIYFQGNSAPDKSGLPSDRFSAERTGGSVSTLTIQRTQQEDSAVYLCASSLVSYEQYFGPGTRLTVT.

The chain has TRBV10-3 and TRBJ1-2; D might be TRBD1 (6 bases). The germline V gene encodes CDR1 ENHRY and CDR2 SYGVKD. V shed 8 bases and J shed 1 base, with 11 bases lying between them. This CDR3 region has 13 residues. The CDR3 is CAILTGINYGYTF. CDR3 sequence (DNA): TGTGCCATCCTTACAGGGATTAACTATGGCTACACCTTC.

The chain carries TRBV10-3 and TRBJ1-1, with 9 bases fitting TRBD1. Germline V lookup: CDR1 ENHRY, CDR2 SYGVKD. J gave up 1 base and V 0 bases, and 6 bases lay outside the gene matches. The CDR3 runs 17 residues. CDR3 nucleotides: TGTGCCATCAGTGAGTCGGGACAGGGACGGGGGAACACTGAAGCTTTCTTT. Protein product: CAISESGQGRGNTEAFF.

The chain employs TRBV6-5 and TRBJ2-3; the D gene is possibly TRBD1 (5 bases). The germline V and J ends were trimmed by 2 bases and 3 bases, with 12 bases remaining between them. The length of the CDR3 is 15 residues. Germline V gene lookup returns CDR1 MNHEY and CDR2 SVGAGI. CDR3 loop: CASSYGATLTDTQYF. The CDR3 coding sequence is TGTGCCAGCAGTTACGGGGCCACCCTAACAGATACGCAGTATTTT.

The chain employs TRBV19 and TRBJ2-2; D gene ambiguous. Germline lookup yields CDR1 LNHDA and CDR2 SQIVND (reference sequence). Trimming left V 8 bases short and J 2 bases short, with 12 bases between. This CDR3 has 14 residues. The CDR3 sequence: CASSRRSNTGELFF. The CDR3 nucleotides read TGTGCCAGTTCTCGGAGATCTAACACCGGGGAGCTGTTTTTT.

V is TRBV27 and J is TRBJ1-1; no definite D call. The germline V gene encodes CDR1 MNHEY and CDR2 SMNVEV (reference sequence). Trimming took off 5 bases at V and 8 bases at J, with 21 bases between the two ends. The CDR3 contains 15 residues. In DNA, the CDR3 is TGTGCCAGCAGTCCTTTGGCAAGTCGAAGGGAGGAAGCTTTCTTT. Its protein product is CASSPLASRREEAFF.

This chain links TRBV10-2 with TRBJ2-5, with D tentatively TRBD2 (6 bases). Trimming pared 6 bases from V and 2 bases from J, leaving 10 bases between. This CDR3 region has 13 residues. CDR1 and CDR2 (germline): WSHSY, SAAADI. The CDR3 is CASSGGGQETQYF. Written as DNA, the CDR3 is TGCGCCAGCAGCGGCGGAGGGCAAGAGACCCAGTACTTC.

This sequence joins TRBV9 and TRBJ1-5; D is possibly TRBD1 (5 bases). CDR3 length: 14 amino acids. The ends were cut back, 3 bases at V and 6 bases at J, with 13 bases in the middle. Germline-derived CDR1 and CDR2 are SGDLS and YYNGEE. The CDR3 DNA follows: TGTGCCAGCAGCGCAAGTTTCACAGGTCAGCCCCAGCATTTT. Encoded protein: CASSASFTGQPQHF.

V gene TRBV30 combines with J gene TRBJ2-2; TRBD1 is a possible D gene (6 bases). CDR1 and CDR2 from the germline V gene are GTSNPN and SVGIG (reference sequence). The V and J ends lost 0 bases and 4 bases respectively, with 21 bases between them. The CDR3 length is 18 residues. The CDR3 protein is CAWSVPGTGSPITGELFF. Here the CDR3 DNA reads TGTGCCTGGAGTGTACCGGGCACAGGGTCACCGATCACCGGGGAGCTGTTTTTT. Complete variable domain (other parts from reference TRBV30 and TRBJ2-2): SQTIHQWPATLVQPVGSPLSLECTVEGTSNPNLYWYRQAAGRGLQLLFYSVGIGQISSEVPQNLSASRPQDRQFILSSKKLLLSDSGFYLCAWSVPGTGSPITGELFFGEGSRLTVL.

The rearrangement links TRBV7-9 to TRBJ1-1, with D uncertain. This CDR3 contains 14 residues. The germline V and J ends were trimmed by 4 bases and 1 base, with 10 bases remaining between them. Germline CDR1 reads SEHNR; CDR2 reads FQNEAQ (reference sequence). The CDR3 sequence is CASSSVVPNTEAFF. The DNA for the CDR3 is TGTGCCAGCAGCTCCGTCGTCCCGAACACTGAAGCTTTCTTT. The entire variable domain, with the rest obtained from reference TRBV7-9 and TRBJ1-1, is as follows: DTGVSQNPRHKITKRGQNVTFRCDPISEHNRLYWYRQTLGQGPEFLTYFQNEAQLEKSRLLSDRFSAERPKGSFSTLEIQRTEQGDSAMYLCASSSVVPNTEAFFGQGTRLTVV.

The CDR3 loop reads CASSLAPGSGNTIYF. As DNA, the CDR3 is TGCGCCAGCAGCTTGGCCCCAGGCTCTGGAAACACCATATATTTT. The chain uses TRBV5-1 and TRBJ1-3; D is undetermined. Trimming took 0 bases from V and 0 from J, leaving 7 bases between them. The CDR3 length is 15 residues. Germline-derived CDR1 and CDR2 are SGHRS and YFSETQ.

V usage is TRBV10-2 and J usage is TRBJ2-3; 15 bases map to TRBD2. The CDR3 has 20 residues. Trimming cost V 8 bases and J 0 bases; bases outside gene matches: 15. Germline values: CDR1 WSHSY, CDR2 SAAADI. CDR3 in DNA: TGCGCCAGCGCCCCGGGGGGACTAGCGGGAGGCGCTGTGAGCACAGATACGCAGTATTTT. Translating gives CASAPGGLAGGAVSTDTQYF.

The V and J genes are TRBV7-9 and TRBJ2-7, with D tentatively TRBD1 (6 bases). Germline V gives CDR1 SEHNR, CDR2 FQNEAQ (reference sequence). The CDR3 sequence is 11 residues long. The V gene lost 3 bases and the J gene lost 10 bases, with 10 bases spanning the gap. CDR3 amino acids: CASSFNREQYF. CDR3 DNA: TGTGCCAGCAGCTTCAACAGGGAACAGTACTTC.

The chain recombines TRBV28 with TRBJ1-1; TRBD1 matches at 7 bases. The CDR3 totals 15 residues. The trim removed 1 base at V and 3 bases at J, leaving 5 bases unmatched. Germline values: CDR1 MDHEN, CDR2 SYDVKM. The CDR3: CASSLLGRGYTEAFF. Written as DNA, the CDR3 is TGTGCCAGCAGTTTATTGGGCAGGGGGTACACTGAAGCTTTCTTT.

The J gene is TRBJ1-2, the V gene TRBV7-2, with D perhaps matching TRBD1 (6 bases). Germline values: CDR1 SGHTA, CDR2 FQGNSA. The CDR3 totals 17 residues. The ends were cut back, 2 bases at V and 2 bases at J, with 18 bases in the middle. The CDR3 is CASSLPPQGTLNYGYTF. The CDR3 region has the DNA TGTGCCAGCAGCTTACCCCCACAGGGAACACTAAACTATGGCTACACCTTC.

V and J are TRBV9 and TRBJ1-3; 7 bases are shared with TRBD1. The CDR3 has 14 residues. In germline, CDR1 is SGDLS, CDR2 YYNGEE. V dropped 4 bases and J dropped 4; count of bases not matched to a gene: 5. Here the CDR3 reads CASSPGTVGNTIYF. The CDR3 bases are TGTGCCAGCAGCCCCGGGACAGTGGGAAACACCATATATTTT.

This chain joins TRBV28 and TRBJ1-1; a weak D match, TRBD1 (6 bases). CDR1 and CDR2 from the germline V gene are MDHEN and SYDVKM. Trimming stripped 9 bases from V and 3 bases from J, with 11 bases between. The CDR3 runs to 12 residues. CDR3 in amino acids: CARKGEHTEAFF. The CDR3 DNA follows: TGTGCCAGAAAGGGGGAACACACTGAAGCTTTCTTT. Drawing the rest from reference TRBV28 and TRBJ1-1, the complete variable domain is DVKVTQSSRYLVKRTGEKVFLECVQDMDHENMFWYRQDPGLGLRLIYFSYDVKMKEKGDIPEGYSVSREKKERFSLILESASTNQTSMYLCARKGEHTEAFFGQGTRLTVV.

This rearrangement joins TRBV5-1 to TRBJ2-7, with TRBD2 matching over 9 bases. The CDR3 is 15 amino acids. Germline lookup yields CDR1 SGHRS and CDR2 YFSETQ. The junction had 3 bases not matched to a gene; V was cut back by 0 bases and J by 2 bases. The CDR3 DNA is TGCGCCAGCAGCTTGGGGCTAGCGGGACCCTACGAGCAGTACTTC. Translation gives CASSLGLAGPYEQYF.

In DNA, the CDR3 is TGTGCCAGTAGTATCGGCGGGGACGAGCAGTACTTC. Amino acids: CASSIGGDEQYF. The rearrangement joins TRBV19 to TRBJ2-7; D is possibly TRBD2 (6 bases). Germline CDR1 is LNHDA and CDR2 is SQIVND (reference sequence). V was pared by 3 bases and J by 5 bases, with 8 bases between. The CDR3 covers 12 residues.

V gene TRBV27 combines with J gene TRBJ2-7, with D possibly TRBD1 on 5 matching bases. Germline V gene sequence: CDR1 MNHEY, CDR2 SMNVEV (reference sequence). The V end lost 2 bases, the J end lost 5 bases, and 19 bases lay between the germline ends. The CDR3 runs 16 residues. CDR3: CASSLPVGHAVHEQYF. The CDR3 region has the DNA TGTGCCAGCAGTTTACCAGTGGGGCATGCTGTGCACGAGCAGTACTTC.

The gene calls are TRBV7-9 and TRBJ1-1; no definite D call. Trimming stripped 3 bases from V and 1 base from J, with 6 bases between. This CDR3 has 13 residues. CDR1 and CDR2 from the germline V gene are SEHNR and FQNEAQ (reference sequence). CDR3 protein: CASSLSSNTEAFF. CDR3 sequence (DNA): TGTGCCAGCAGCTTGAGTTCGAACACTGAAGCTTTCTTT. Full variable domain (rest looked up from reference TRBV7-9 and TRBJ1-1): DTGVSQNPRHKITKRGQNVTFRCDPISEHNRLYWYRQTLGQGPEFLTYFQNEAQLEKSRLLSDRFSAERPKGSFSTLEIQRTEQGDSAMYLCASSLSSNTEAFFGQGTRLTVV.

The rearrangement joins TRBV19 to TRBJ1-5; 7 bases fit TRBD1. In germline, CDR1 is LNHDA, CDR2 SQIVND (reference sequence). The CDR3 is made up of 14 amino acids. Unmatched junction bases numbered 12, after V lost 10 bases and J lost 6 bases. As DNA, the CDR3 is TGTGCCACCGCCCGACAGGGACGGGGTCAGCCCCAGCATTTT. Translation: CATARQGRGQPQHF.

This chain joins TRBV7-3 and TRBJ2-7; D possibly corresponds to TRBD2 (6 bases). Germline V gives CDR1 SGHTA, CDR2 FQGTGA. With 0 bases removed from V and 0 bases from J, the gap between germline ends came to 6 bases. The CDR3 sequence is 14 residues long. The CDR3 region has the DNA TGTGCCAGCAGCTTAACTAGCGGCTCCTACGAGCAGTACTTC. This translates into CASSLTSGSYEQYF.

The chain is built from TRBV6-5 and TRBJ2-7; 10 bases match TRBD2. The germline CDR1 and CDR2 sequences are MNHEY and SVGAGI. Unmatched junction bases numbered 7, after V lost 2 bases and J lost 3 bases. CDR3 length: 16 residues. The CDR3 here is CASSYGRTSGLYEQYF. The CDR3 bases are TGTGCCAGCAGTTACGGTCGGACTAGCGGCCTCTACGAGCAGTACTTC.

The V gene is TRBV20-1, the J gene TRBJ2-1; perhaps TRBD1 as D (6 bases). V was cut by 6 bases and J by 5 bases, with 8 bases left in between. Germline values: CDR1 DFQATT, CDR2 SNEGSKA (reference sequence). This CDR3 contains 11 residues. This chain's CDR3 is CSADRHNEQFF. CDR3 sequence (DNA): TGCAGTGCCGACAGGCACAATGAGCAGTTCTTC.

The chain combines TRBV5-4 with TRBJ2-5; 9 nucleotides match TRBD1. The DNA end favors TRBJ2-7, so the J call may be wrong. Germline V CDR1 and CDR2: SGHNT, YYREEE (reference sequence). The CDR3 is 15 amino acids. For the CDR3, the DNA is TGTGCCAGCAGCTTGACCGGGACAGGGCTCCACGAGCAGTACTTC. Translated, it gives CASSLTGTGLHEQYF.

This chain uses TRBV5-6 with TRBJ2-5; TRBD1 matches at 10 bases. Trimming removed 0 bases from V and 5 bases from J; junction bases left unmatched: 4. Per germline, CDR1 SGHDT and CDR2 YYEEEE. The CDR3 extends over 15 amino acids. CDR3 sequence reads: CASSLAGQGLETQYF. The CDR3 DNA follows: TGTGCCAGCAGCTTGGCGGGACAGGGGTTGGAGACCCAGTACTTC.

The chain employs TRBV6-1 and TRBJ2-1, with TRBD2 as a possible D gene (6 bases). CDR1 MNHNS and CDR2 SASEGT come from the germline V gene. Trimming removed 1 base from V and 2 bases from J, with 12 bases in between. The CDR3 runs 16 residues. CDR3 in DNA: TGTGCCAGCAGTGAAGAACCCGCGGGGCCCTACAATGAGCAGTTCTTC. Translation: CASSEEPAGPYNEQFF.